Following are 19 T cell receptor beta chains from one sample sequenced in a study of blood T cell repertoires in COVID-19. The method was immunoSEQ multiplex PCR; TCRdb's version includes in-frame clones alone and lacks a portion of them. The data show 350,000 to 400,000 clones, with approximately 86% seen just once and around 7.4% held by the top ten. The specimen sequenced was peripheral blood. These receptors were collected from a woman in her sixties or seventies with COVID-19, enrolled during active disease.

V is TRBV27 and J is TRBJ1-1; TRBD1 aligns across 8 bases. Germline V gene data show CDR1 as MNHEY and CDR2 as SMNVEV (reference sequence). With V trimmed by 5 bases and J by 3 bases, 5 bases remained unmatched. This CDR3 is 14 amino acids long. In DNA form, the CDR3 reads TGTGCCAGCAGTACGGTGGACAGGGACACTGAAGCTTTCTTT. Amino acid sequence: CASSTVDRDTEAFF.

V gene TRBV5-6 combines with J gene TRBJ1-4, with TRBD1 matching 9 bases. J was trimmed by 8 bases and V by 4 bases; bases with no gene match: 12. This CDR3 is built from 16 residues. The V gene's germline CDR1 is SGHDT and CDR2 YYEEEE. CDR3 sequence: CASSTLGQGNREKLFF. CDR3 coding DNA: TGTGCCAGCAGCACCTTAGGACAGGGGAATCGGGAAAAACTGTTTTTT.

The chain carries TRBV29-1 and TRBJ2-6; possibly TRBD1 for D (6 bases). Germline V lookup: CDR1 SQVTM, CDR2 ANQGSEA. V was shortened by 7 bases and J by 2 bases, with 15 bases between the two germline ends. The CDR3 totals 15 residues. CDR3 in amino acids: CSASLTGTGANVLTF. CDR3 coding DNA: TGCAGCGCTAGCCTAACAGGGACTGGGGCCAACGTCCTGACTTTC.

The gene calls are TRBV28 and TRBJ1-2; D is unclear. V lost 7 bases and J 2 bases, leaving 14 bases between the germline ends. The CDR3 contains 14 residues. Germline V gene data show CDR1 as MDHEN and CDR2 as SYDVKM. The CDR3 DNA follows: TGTGCCAGCAACCGAGGCAGCGGGAACTATGGCTACACCTTC. This encodes CASNRGSGNYGYTF.

V gene TRBV30 combines with J gene TRBJ1-6, with D uncertain. The CDR3 is made up of 14 amino acids. V was trimmed by 3 bases and J by 7 bases, leaving 13 bases between them. Germline V CDR1 and CDR2: GTSNPN, SVGIG (reference sequence). The CDR3 bases are TGTGCCTGGAGACTGCCAGGACTCAATTCACCCCTCCACTTT. As protein: CAWRLPGLNSPLHF.

V is TRBV11-2 and J is TRBJ1-2, with unresolved D. The CDR3 is made up of 13 amino acids. The V end lost 4 bases, the J end lost 5 bases, and 11 bases lay between the germline ends. Germline-derived CDR1 and CDR2 are SGHAT and FQNNGV. The CDR3: CASSSRERYGYTF. CDR3 in DNA: TGTGCCAGCAGCTCCCGGGAGAGATATGGCTACACCTTC.

The J gene is TRBJ2-3, the V gene TRBV5-5; tentative D call: TRBD2 (6 bases). The CDR3 runs 16 residues. CDR1 SGHKS and CDR2 YYEKEE come from the germline V gene (reference sequence). V was pared by 1 base and J by 3 bases, with 15 bases between. The CDR3 reads CASSLNGGVRTDTQYF. The DNA for the CDR3 is TGTGCCAGCAGCTTGAATGGCGGGGTAAGGACAGATACGCAGTATTTT. The variable domain in full, with the rest retrieved from reference TRBV5-5 and TRBJ2-3, is DAGVTQSPTHLIKTRGQQVTLRCSPISGHKSVSWYQQVLGQGPQFIFQYYEKEERGRGNFPDRFSARQFPNYSSELNVNALLLGDSALYLCASSLNGGVRTDTQYFGPGTRLTVL.

The CDR3 spells CASSTTNEKLFF. DNA for the CDR3: TGTGCCAGCAGCACAACTAATGAAAAACTGTTTTTT. The chain recombines TRBV6-6 with TRBJ1-4; D is ambiguous. Germline assignment: CDR1 MNHNY and CDR2 SVGAGI (reference sequence). The CDR3 is 12 amino acids. V lost 6 bases, J lost 0 bases, and 2 bases lay in between.

The chain employs TRBV27 and TRBJ2-7; 7 nucleotides line up with TRBD1. CDR1 and CDR2 from the germline V gene are MNHEY and SMNVEV (reference sequence). With V trimmed by 5 bases and J by 2 bases, 0 bases remained unmatched. The length of the CDR3 is 12 residues. CDR3 bases: TGTGCCAGCAGTGGACAGGCCTACGAGCAGTACTTC. Amino acid sequence: CASSGQAYEQYF.

The chain recombines TRBV5-1 with TRBJ1-2; 8 nucleotides agree with TRBD1. Germline V CDR1 and CDR2: SGHRS, YFSETQ. The length of the CDR3 is 14 residues. J was trimmed by 6 bases and V by 2 bases; bases with no gene match: 6. The CDR3 reads CASSFRTGLNGYTF. The CDR3 nucleotides read TGCGCCAGCAGCTTTAGGACAGGGTTAAATGGCTACACCTTC. The variable domain in full, completed from reference TRBV5-1 and TRBJ1-2, reads KAGVTQTPRYLIKTRGQQVTLSCSPISGHRSVSWYQQTPGQGLQFLFEYFSETQRNKGNFPGRFSGRQFSNSRSEMNVSTLELGDSALYLCASSFRTGLNGYTFGSGTRLTVV.

The gene calls are TRBV6-4 and TRBJ2-3; 10 bases agree with TRBD2. V shed 2 bases, J shed 5 bases, and the junction held 13 bases outside the gene matches. This CDR3 is 18 amino acids long. Germline V gives CDR1 MRHNA, CDR2 SNTAGT. Here the CDR3 reads CASSDVSGGDPLLDTQYF. CDR3 nucleotide sequence: TGTGCCAGCAGTGACGTAAGCGGGGGGGACCCTTTATTAGATACGCAGTATTTT.

The chain links TRBV27 to TRBJ1-5; D ambiguous. V lost 6 bases and J lost 1, with 13 bases in between. Germline loops: CDR1 MNHEY, CDR2 SMNVEV (reference sequence). The CDR3 runs 15 residues. The CDR3 loop reads CASRITVLSNQPQHF. CDR3 sequence (DNA): TGTGCCAGCAGGATCACAGTGTTAAGCAATCAGCCCCAGCATTTT.

The V gene is TRBV2, the J gene TRBJ1-1; D ambiguous. With 4 bases removed from V and 1 base from J, the gap between germline ends came to 10 bases. Germline CDR1 and CDR2: SNHLY and FYNNEI. The CDR3 is made up of 14 amino acids. The DNA of the CDR3 is TGTGCCAGCAGTGTCTCGGGGTGGAACACTGAAGCTTTCTTT. Its translation is CASSVSGWNTEAFF.

The chain has TRBV7-9 and TRBJ1-5; D gene uncertain. The V and J ends lost 1 base and 6 bases respectively, with 7 bases between them. The germline V gene encodes CDR1 SEHNR and CDR2 FQNEAQ (reference sequence). The CDR3 has 13 amino acids. CDR3 bases: TGTGCCAGCAGCTTAGTTTCCGGTCAGCCCCAGCATTTT. It is translated as CASSLVSGQPQHF.

The J gene is TRBJ1-3, the V gene TRBV7-9; 8 positions agree with TRBD1. The CDR3 extends over 15 amino acids. Germline trimming cut 5 bases from V and 0 bases from J; bases unmatched to any gene: 3. Germline CDR1 SEHNR, CDR2 FQNEAQ (reference sequence). The CDR3 DNA follows: TGTGCCAGCAGCAGGACAGGGAGCTCTGGAAACACCATATATTTT. Translated: CASSRTGSSGNTIYF.

This chain links TRBV5-6 with TRBJ2-1; 10 nucleotides line up with TRBD2. Per the germline V gene, CDR1 is SGHDT and CDR2 is YYEEEE. The V and J ends lost 0 bases and 9 bases, in that order; junction bases with no gene match: 6. The CDR3 length is 15 residues. Here the CDR3 reads CASSLAIAGGVEQFF. The CDR3 DNA reads TGTGCCAGCAGCTTGGCGATAGCGGGGGGCGTTGAGCAGTTCTTC.

The chain uses TRBV27 and TRBJ2-7, with D perhaps matching TRBD2 (6 bases). Germline V gene data show CDR1 as MNHEY and CDR2 as SMNVEV (reference sequence). The CDR3 loop spans 15 amino acids. V lost 4 bases and J 3 bases, leaving 16 bases between the germline ends. The CDR3 coding sequence is TGTGCCAGCAGTTCTCAAACGGGGGATGTCTACGAGCAGTACTTC. Its translation is CASSSQTGDVYEQYF.

The V call is TRBV30, the J call TRBJ2-4; D gene unclear. Germline loops: CDR1 GTSNPN, CDR2 SVGIG (reference sequence). The CDR3 extends over 15 amino acids. Trimming cost V 3 bases and J 3 bases, with 15 bases left between them. CDR3 nucleotide sequence: TGTGCCTGGAGAGTATTGAGCGTTGGCAAAAACATTCAGTACTTC. It encodes CAWRVLSVGKNIQYF.

The rearrangement uses TRBV5-1 and TRBJ2-5; perhaps TRBD1 as D (6 bases). This CDR3 comprises 16 residues. V lost 4 bases to trimming and J lost 3 bases, with 19 bases between them. CDR1 and CDR2 (germline): SGHRS, YFSETQ. This chain's CDR3 is CASSLATGSLKETQYF. The CDR3 nucleotides read TGCGCCAGCAGCCTTGCTACAGGGTCCCTCAAAGAGACCCAGTACTTC.